The 12 T cell receptor beta chains listed next were all sequenced from one sample in a study of T cell clonotyping in hematopoietic cell transplantation. Only in-frame clones appear in the TCRdb table, and some are missing; sequencing was by immunoSEQ multiplex PCR. The sample yields about 9,500 clones, approximately 93% seen once. Here the sequenced sample was PBMCs, taken 100 days after allogeneic stem cell transplant. These receptors originate from a male patient aged 50 or older who had an allogeneic stem cell transplant from a related donor, so T cells may come from the graft donor. Some clones in this sample may be carry-over from other donors' samples.

The genes are TRBV28 and TRBJ1-1; D ambiguous. CDR1 and CDR2 (germline): MDHEN, SYDVKM. The V end was cut by 6 bases, the J end by 1 base, with 15 bases between. The CDR3 has 15 amino acids. Here the CDR3 DNA reads TGTGCCAGCAGCTTCATGGCCGCAGGGAACACTGAAGCTTTCTTT. Encoded protein: CASSFMAAGNTEAFF.

The chain joins TRBV14 to TRBJ2-1, with D perhaps matching TRBD1 or TRBD2 (7 bases each). This CDR3 comprises 15 residues. The ends were cut back, 2 bases at V and 6 bases at J, with 14 bases in the middle. CDR1 is SGHDN and CDR2 is FVKESK in the germline V gene. CDR3 sequence reads: CASSQTSGGGNEQFF. The CDR3 coding sequence is TGTGCCAGCAGCCAAACCTCAGGGGGGGGCAATGAGCAGTTCTTC. Looking up the rest from reference TRBV14 and TRBJ2-1 gives the full variable domain: EAGVTQFPSHSVIEKGQTVTLRCDPISGHDNLYWYRRVMGKEIKFLLHFVKESKQDESGMPNNRFLAERTGGTYSTLKVQPAELEDSGVYFCASSQTSGGGNEQFFGPGTRLTVL.

The rearrangement joins TRBV4-2 to TRBJ1-2, with 11 bases identical to TRBD1. Trimming took 1 base from V and 7 from J; bases not matched to a gene: 11. The CDR3 runs 17 residues. Germline V gives CDR1 LGHNA, CDR2 YNFKEQ. CDR3 protein: CASSQVSWDRGEGGYTF. As DNA, the CDR3 is TGTGCCAGCAGCCAAGTATCCTGGGACAGGGGGGAGGGTGGCTACACCTTC.

The genes are TRBV11-2 and TRBJ1-1; unclear D gene. Germline values: CDR1 SGHAT, CDR2 FQNNGV. Trimming cost V 1 base and J 1 base, with 10 bases left between them. This CDR3 contains 15 residues. CDR3 in amino acids: CASSLGEMRNTEAFF. The CDR3 DNA is TGTGCCAGCAGCTTAGGCGAGATGAGGAACACTGAAGCTTTCTTT.

V gene TRBV29-1 combines with J gene TRBJ2-5, with D perhaps TRBD2 (5 bases). Germline CDR1 reads SQVTM; CDR2 reads ANQGSEA. The V end lost 3 bases, the J end lost 5 bases, and 10 bases lay between the germline ends. CDR3 length: 12 residues. The CDR3 loop reads CSVDSRGETQYF. DNA of the CDR3: TGCAGCGTTGATTCCCGAGGGGAGACCCAGTACTTC. The variable domain in full, with the rest retrieved from reference TRBV29-1 and TRBJ2-5, is SAVISQKPSRDICQRGTSLTIQCQVDSQVTMMFWYRQQPGQSLTLIATANQGSEATYESGFVIDKFPISRPNLTFSTLTVSNMSPEDSSIYLCSVDSRGETQYFGPGTRLLVL.

The V call is TRBV29-1, the J call TRBJ1-2; the D is unclear. Trimming left V 6 bases short and J 0 bases short, with 17 bases between. Germline values: CDR1 SQVTM, CDR2 ANQGSEA. This CDR3 is built from 15 residues. The CDR3 protein is CSVPLGGITNYGYTF. The DNA for the CDR3 is TGCAGCGTCCCTCTCGGCGGGATCACTAACTATGGCTACACCTTC.

The chain couples TRBV4-2 to TRBJ2-3, with D unresolved. CDR3 length equals 17 residues. Germline CDR1 and CDR2: LGHNA and YNFKEQ. V gave up 4 bases and J gave up 4 bases, with 21 bases separating them. The DNA of the CDR3 is TGTGCCAGCAGCCTGGAAGTATCAAATTCCCAATCAGATACGCAGTATTTT. Amino acid sequence: CASSLEVSNSQSDTQYF.

The V call is TRBV6-5, the J call TRBJ1-1; 9 bases match TRBD1. The V segment lost 7 bases and the J segment 2 bases; nucleotides outside the gene matches: 5. CDR1 and CDR2 from the germline V gene are MNHEY and SVGAGI. This CDR3 has 14 amino acids. The CDR3 DNA follows: TGTGCCAGCACCCGACAGGGGGAAAACACTGAAGCTTTCTTT. Translated: CASTRQGENTEAFF.

This sequence joins TRBV6-1 and TRBJ2-1, with 10 bases matching TRBD2. Trimming cost V 4 bases and J 8 bases; bases outside gene matches: 8. Germline V gene sequence: CDR1 MNHNS, CDR2 SASEGT. This CDR3 comprises 15 residues. The CDR3 region has the DNA TGTGCCAGCAGTGTGGAAGCGGGGGGGCCGGATGAGCAGTTCTTC. Protein sequence: CASSVEAGGPDEQFF.

This clone was seen just once. The gene calls are TRBV6-1 and TRBJ2-3; D gene ambiguous. This CDR3 comprises 13 residues. V was shortened by 2 bases and J by 4 bases, with 7 bases between the two germline ends. In germline, CDR1 is MNHNS, CDR2 SASEGT. CDR3 coding DNA: TGTGCCAGCAGTGAACATACCCCAGATACGCAGTATTTT. This encodes CASSEHTPDTQYF.

The chain employs TRBV18 and TRBJ1-4; D gene unclear. V was pared by 3 bases and J by 0 bases, with 11 bases between. The germline V gene has CDR1 KGHSH and CDR2 LQKENI. The length of the CDR3 is 16 residues. CDR3: CASSPRPATTNEKLFF. CDR3 sequence (DNA): TGTGCCAGCTCACCTAGGCCCGCAACAACTAATGAAAAACTGTTTTTT.

This chain connects TRBV2 to TRBJ2-2; D possibly uses TRBD1 or TRBD2 (5 bases each). The CDR3 sequence is 15 residues long. V shed 1 base and J shed 6 bases, with 12 bases lying between them. Germline assignment: CDR1 SNHLY and CDR2 FYNNEI. The CDR3: CASSEGDVSPGELFF. CDR3 nucleotides: TGTGCCAGCAGTGAAGGGGACGTCAGTCCCGGGGAGCTGTTTTTT. The variable domain in full, with the rest retrieved from reference TRBV2 and TRBJ2-2, is EPEVTQTPSHQVTQMGQEVILRCVPISNHLYFYWYRQILGQKVEFLVSFYNNEISEKSEIFDDQFSVERPDGSNFTLKIRSTKLEDSAMYFCASSEGDVSPGELFFGEGSRLTVL.